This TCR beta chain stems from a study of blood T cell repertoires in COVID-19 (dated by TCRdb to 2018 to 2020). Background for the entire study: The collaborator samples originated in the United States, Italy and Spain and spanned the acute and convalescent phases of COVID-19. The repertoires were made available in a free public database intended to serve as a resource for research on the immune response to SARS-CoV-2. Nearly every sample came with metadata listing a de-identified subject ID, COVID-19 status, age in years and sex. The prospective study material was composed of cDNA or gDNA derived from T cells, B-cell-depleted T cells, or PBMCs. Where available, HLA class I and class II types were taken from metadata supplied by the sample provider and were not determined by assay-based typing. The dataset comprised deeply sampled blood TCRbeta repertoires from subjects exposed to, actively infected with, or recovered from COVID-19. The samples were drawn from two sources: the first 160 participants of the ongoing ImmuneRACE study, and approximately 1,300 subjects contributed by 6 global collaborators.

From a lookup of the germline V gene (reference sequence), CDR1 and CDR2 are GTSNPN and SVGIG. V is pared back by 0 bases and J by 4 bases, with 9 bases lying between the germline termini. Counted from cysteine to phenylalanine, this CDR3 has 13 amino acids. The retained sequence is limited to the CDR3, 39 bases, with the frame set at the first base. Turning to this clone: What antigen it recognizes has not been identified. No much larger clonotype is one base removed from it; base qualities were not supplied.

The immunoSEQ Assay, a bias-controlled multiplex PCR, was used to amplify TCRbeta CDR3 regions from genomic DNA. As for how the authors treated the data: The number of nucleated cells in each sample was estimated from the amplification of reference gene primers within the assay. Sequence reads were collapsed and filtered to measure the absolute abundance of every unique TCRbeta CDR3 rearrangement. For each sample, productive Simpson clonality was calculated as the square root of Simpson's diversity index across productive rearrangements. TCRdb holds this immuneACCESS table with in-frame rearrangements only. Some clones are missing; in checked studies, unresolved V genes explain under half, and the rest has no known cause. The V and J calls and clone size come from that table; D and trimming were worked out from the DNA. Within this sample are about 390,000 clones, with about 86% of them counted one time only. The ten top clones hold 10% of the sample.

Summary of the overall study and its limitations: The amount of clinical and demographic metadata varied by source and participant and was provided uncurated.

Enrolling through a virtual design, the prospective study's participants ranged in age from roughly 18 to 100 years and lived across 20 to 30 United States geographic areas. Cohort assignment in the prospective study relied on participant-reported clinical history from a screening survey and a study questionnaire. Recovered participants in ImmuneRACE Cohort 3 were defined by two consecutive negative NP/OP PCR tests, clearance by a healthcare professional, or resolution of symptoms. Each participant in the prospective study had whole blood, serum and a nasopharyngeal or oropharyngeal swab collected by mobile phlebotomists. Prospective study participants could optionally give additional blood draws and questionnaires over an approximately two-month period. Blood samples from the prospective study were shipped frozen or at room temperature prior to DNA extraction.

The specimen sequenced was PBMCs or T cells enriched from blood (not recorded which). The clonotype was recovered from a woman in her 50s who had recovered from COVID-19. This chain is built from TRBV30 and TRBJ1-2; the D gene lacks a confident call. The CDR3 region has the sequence CAWSVLQSYGYTF. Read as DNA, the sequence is TGTGCCTGGAGTGTTTTACAGTCCTATGGCTACACCTTC. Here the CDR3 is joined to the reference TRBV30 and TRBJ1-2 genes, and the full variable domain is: SQTIHQWPATLVQPVGSPLSLECTVEGTSNPNLYWYRQAAGRGLQLLFYSVGIGQISSEVPQNLSASRPQDRQFILSSKKLLLSDSGFYLCAWSVLQSYGYTFGSGTRLTVV.